The 17 T cell receptor beta chains given below trace back to one sample, sequenced in a study of cytomegalovirus exposure and HLA in healthy donors. In the PCR, 60 Vbeta and 13 Jbeta primers were used. Generated by immunoSEQ multiplex PCR, the TCRdb table keeps only in-frame clones and is missing some. The sample consists of some 100,000 clones, roughly 75% of them appearing once. The sequencing input was PBMCs. These TCRs come from a woman under 30 in good health and CMV-seropositive.

The gene calls are TRBV25-1 and TRBJ1-1; 7 bases map to TRBD1. The CDR3 is 12 amino acids. Germline CDR1 MGHDK, CDR2 SYGVNS. Germline trimming cut 6 bases from V and 4 bases from J; bases unmatched to any gene: 2. The CDR3: CASRTGTTEAFF. CDR3 nucleotides: TGTGCCAGCAGGACAGGGACCACTGAAGCTTTCTTT. Full variable domain (outside the CDR3, taken from reference TRBV25-1 and TRBJ1-1): EADIYQTPRYLVIGTGKKITLECSQTMGHDKMYWYQQDPGMELHLIHYSYGVNSTEKGDLSSESTVSRIRTEHFPLTLESARPSHTSQYLCASRTGTTEAFFGQGTRLTVV.

This sequence joins TRBV30 and TRBJ2-5, with a weak D call TRBD1 (6 bases). Deletions cut 0 bases from V and 5 bases from J, with 13 bases between. Germline CDR1 is GTSNPN and CDR2 is SVGIG (reference sequence). CDR3 length: 14 amino acids. The CDR3 nucleotides read TGTGCCTGGAGTGTCGTTACAGGGACGGAGACCCAGTACTTC. Translation gives CAWSVVTGTETQYF.

This clone was observed once. This chain joins TRBV10-3 and TRBJ1-4; no definite D call. The V and J ends lost 0 bases and 6 bases respectively, with 23 bases between them. Germline-derived CDR1 and CDR2 are ENHRY and SYGVKD. The CDR3 length is 19 residues. The CDR3 is CAISESGNPGSRSDEKLFF. The CDR3 nucleotides read TGTGCCATCAGTGAGTCCGGCAATCCGGGGTCGCGGTCAGATGAAAAACTGTTTTTT.

The chain has TRBV14 and TRBJ2-7, with D possibly TRBD1 on 6 matching bases. In germline, CDR1 is SGHDN, CDR2 FVKESK. The CDR3 is 17 residues long. The V end was cut by 0 bases, the J end by 3 bases, with 18 bases between. The CDR3: CASSQEFLVQGIYEQYF. Here the CDR3 DNA reads TGTGCCAGCAGCCAAGAATTCCTGGTACAGGGAATCTACGAGCAGTACTTC.

This clone has only a few counts. This chain joins TRBV28 and TRBJ2-1; TRBD2 aligns across 8 bases. With 3 bases clipped from V and 5 bases from J, the junction kept 12 bases outside the gene matches. Germline V gene data show CDR1 as MDHEN and CDR2 as SYDVKM. The CDR3 length is 17 residues. The CDR3 loop is CASSLGQAGAHDNEQFF. DNA for the CDR3: TGTGCCAGCAGTTTGGGCCAAGCGGGAGCCCATGACAATGAGCAGTTCTTC.

The chain combines TRBV25-1 with TRBJ2-3, with TRBD2 identical over 9 bases. Germline-derived CDR1 and CDR2 are MGHDK and SYGVNS. This CDR3 has 16 amino acids. The J segment lost 2 bases and the V segment lost 2 bases, leaving 5 bases of the junction unmatched. The CDR3 DNA reads TGTGCCAGCAGTGAAGGAAGGACTAGCGCCACAGATACGCAGTATTTT. As protein: CASSEGRTSATDTQYF.

This chain connects TRBV6-4 to TRBJ2-3; 7 bases map to TRBD1. Germline CDR1 reads MRHNA; CDR2 reads SNTAGT. The length of the CDR3 is 15 residues. The V gene end was trimmed by 0 bases and the J gene end by 2 bases; junction bases not matched to a gene: 2. DNA for the CDR3: TGTGCCAGCAGTGACTCGAAGGGGGCCACAGATACGCAGTATTTT. This sequence encodes CASSDSKGATDTQYF.

The rearrangement joins TRBV5-1 to TRBJ1-1; D call uncertain. The ends were cut back, 3 bases at V and 4 bases at J, with 16 bases in the middle. The CDR3 length is 15 residues. Per the germline V gene, CDR1 is SGHRS and CDR2 is YFSETQ. The CDR3 DNA reads as TGCGCCAGCAGCTGGGCGGAGGCGCGGGGCACTGAAGCTTTCTTT. It encodes CASSWAEARGTEAFF. Using reference TRBV5-1 and TRBJ1-1 for the parts outside the CDR3, the full variable domain is KAGVTQTPRYLIKTRGQQVTLSCSPISGHRSVSWYQQTPGQGLQFLFEYFSETQRNKGNFPGRFSGRQFSNSRSEMNVSTLELGDSALYLCASSWAEARGTEAFFGQGTRLTVV.

This chain joins TRBV27 and TRBJ2-1; 7 positions agree with TRBD1. V shed 5 bases, J shed 5 bases, and the junction held 9 bases outside the gene matches. Germline assignment: CDR1 MNHEY and CDR2 SMNVEV (reference sequence). The CDR3 runs to 15 residues. DNA of the CDR3: TGTGCCAGCAGTAACTACATCGGGACAGACAATGAGCAGTTCTTC. Translated, it gives CASSNYIGTDNEQFF.

CDR3: CAWSGGPTYEQYF. The CDR3, as DNA: TGTGCCTGGAGTGGAGGCCCCACCTACGAGCAGTACTTC. The chain couples TRBV30 to TRBJ2-7; D is uncertain. Germline assignment: CDR1 GTSNPN and CDR2 SVGIG (reference sequence). The CDR3 consists of 13 residues. V was shortened by 1 base and J by 2 bases, with 9 bases between the two germline ends.

V usage is TRBV9 and J usage is TRBJ1-1, with 7 positions matching TRBD1. V lost 0 bases, J lost 3 bases, and 5 bases stayed unmatched. The CDR3 has 15 residues. Germline V gene sequence: CDR1 SGDLS, CDR2 YYNGEE. CDR3 DNA sequence: TGTGCCAGCAGCGTAGTGGAGGGGGCGGACACTGAAGCTTTCTTT. Protein sequence: CASSVVEGADTEAFF.

This chain uses TRBV13 with TRBJ2-5; 7 positions agree with TRBD1. From germline, CDR1 is PRHDT and CDR2 FYEKMQ (reference sequence). The CDR3 loop spans 15 amino acids. Trimming at V came to 3 bases and at J to 4 bases, leaving 8 bases not matched to a gene. The CDR3 sequence is CASSLDRTGRETQYF. CDR3 bases: TGTGCCAGCAGCTTGGATCGGACAGGACGAGAGACCCAGTACTTC. Full variable domain (remainder filled in from reference TRBV13 and TRBJ2-5): AAGVIQSPRHLIKEKRETATLKCYPIPRHDTVYWYQQGPGQDPQFLISFYEKMQSDKGSIPDRFSAQQFSDYHSELNMSSLELGDSALYFCASSLDRTGRETQYFGPGTRLLVL.

The genes are TRBV7-2 and TRBJ1-1; no reliable D call. The CDR3 extends over 12 amino acids. The V end lost 4 bases, the J end lost 4 bases, and 7 bases lay between the germline ends. CDR1 and CDR2 from the germline V gene are SGHTA and FQGNSA. The CDR3 nucleotides are TGTGCCAGCAGCTCTACCGCCACTGAAGCTTTCTTT. It translates to CASSSTATEAFF.

The sample holds many counts of this clone. This sequence joins TRBV28 and TRBJ2-7; D possibly corresponds to TRBD2 (6 bases). This CDR3 is 16 amino acids long. V was trimmed by 6 bases and J by 4 bases, leaving 22 bases between them. Germline values: CDR1 MDHEN, CDR2 SYDVKM. The CDR3 sequence is CASRDLPGLKSYEQYF. The CDR3 DNA sequence: TGTGCCAGCAGAGATCTCCCGGGACTGAAATCTTACGAGCAGTACTTC.

This chain uses TRBV6-1 with TRBJ1-1, with TRBD1 matching 9 bases. The CDR3 has 14 amino acids. V lost 4 bases to trimming and J lost 1 base; unmatched junction nucleotides: 1. Germline values: CDR1 MNHNS, CDR2 SASEGT. The CDR3 bases are TGTGCCAGCAGTGCGACAGGGGGGAACACTGAAGCTTTCTTT. As protein: CASSATGGNTEAFF.

The rearrangement uses TRBV28 and TRBJ1-1, with 8 nucleotides matching TRBD1. Germline V gene data show CDR1 as MDHEN and CDR2 as SYDVKM. The CDR3 is 14 residues long. J gave up 3 bases and V 6 bases, and 6 bases lay outside the gene matches. The CDR3 reads CASRPRGRDTEAFF. DNA of the CDR3: TGTGCCAGCAGGCCCAGGGGGCGCGACACTGAAGCTTTCTTT.

This rearrangement joins TRBV7-2 to TRBJ2-7; 7 bases map to TRBD1. The CDR3 runs to 16 residues. V was clipped by 0 bases and J by 0 bases; unmatched bases: 5. CDR1 is SGHTA, CDR2 FQGNSA, per germline. The CDR3, as DNA: TGTGCCAGCAGCTTAGCAGGGACAGACAACTCCTACGAGCAGTACTTC. It translates to CASSLAGTDNSYEQYF.